This T cell receptor (beta chain) is from a study of blood T cells in healthy people across ages. Germline loops: CDR1 SQVTM, CDR2 ANQGSEA. This CDR3 has 15 amino acids. This clonotype was detected only a few times. A J-beta primer mix and a sample-barcoded 5' primer were used in a second PCR of about 7 to 12 cycles. TCRdb re-called the 5' RACE reads through MiXCR, storing one row per CDR3 protein. This sample has more than 1,400,000 distinct CDR3 sequences, with 42% found just once. This chain links TRBV29-1 with TRBJ2-5; 9 positions agree with TRBD2. Gene TRBJ2-7 matches the end of the DNA better, so the J call may be wrong. This TCR was sampled from a woman between 18 and 29 years old in good health. Input material: blood. The CDR3 sequence is CSVEDQRGAQYEQYF. CDR3 DNA sequence: TGCAGCGTTGAAGATCAGCGGGGGGCTCAGTACGAGCAGTACTTC.